These T cell receptor beta chains were read from a single sample in a study of blood T cell repertoires in COVID-19. Profiling relied on immunoSEQ multiplex PCR, and the TCRdb table lists in-frame clones only, not all of them. This sample has 150,000 to 200,000 clones, with 65% to 90% found just once. The material sequenced was peripheral blood. Receptor source: a man in his fifties or sixties with active or convalescent COVID-19. The CDR3 runs from the conserved cysteine through the conserved F or W. Each record gives: V gene, J gene, D gene, CDR3 protein. The D gene is left open where the match is weak.

V: TRBV9; J: TRBJ2-1; D: NA; CDR3: CASSVEGQGNEQFF
V: TRBV18; J: TRBJ2-3; D: TRBD2; CDR3: CASSPRGVPVDTQYF
V: TRBV14; J: TRBJ1-2; D: NA; CDR3: CASSPTRGVGYTF
V: TRBV11-3; J: TRBJ1-1; D: NA; CDR3: CASSPGNSQTEAFF
V: TRBV6-5; J: TRBJ1-2; D: NA; CDR3: CASSLNGGRGYTF
V: TRBV2; J: TRBJ2-1; D: TRBD1; CDR3: CASKDRGYYNEQFF
V: TRBV6-5; J: TRBJ2-6; D: NA; CDR3: CASSYRRSGANVLTF
V: TRBV29-1; J: TRBJ2-3; D: TRBD2; CDR3: CSVALAGGPIDTQYF
V: TRBV7-6; J: TRBJ1-3; D: NA; CDR3: CASSLGAQASGNTIYF
V: TRBV7-5; J: TRBJ1-1; D: NA; CDR3: CVRSFWDSRNTEAFF